This T cell receptor beta chain came from a study of shared clonotypes between healthy human individuals. Study in general: Donors, aged 18 to 49, were a couple of women and three men.

Assay: immunoSEQ multiplex PCR; the TCRdb copy retains only in-frame clones and omits some. This sample yields about 490,000 clones, of which roughly four fifths are seen a single time; 10% to 15% belongs to the top ten. The germline gives CDR1 SNHLY, CDR2 FYNNEI. Trimming pared 4 bases from V and 6 bases from J, leaving 10 bases between. This CDR3 contains 12 residues. The sequence was obtained from a woman in her forties in good health. Some clones in this sample may be carry-over from other donors' samples. The chain is built from TRBV2 and TRBJ2-7, with TRBD2 as a possible D gene (5 bases). The sample was PBMCs. DNA of the CDR3: TGTGCCAGCAGTGTGAGGGTTCGCGAGCAGTACTTC. Translation gives CASSVRVREQYF.